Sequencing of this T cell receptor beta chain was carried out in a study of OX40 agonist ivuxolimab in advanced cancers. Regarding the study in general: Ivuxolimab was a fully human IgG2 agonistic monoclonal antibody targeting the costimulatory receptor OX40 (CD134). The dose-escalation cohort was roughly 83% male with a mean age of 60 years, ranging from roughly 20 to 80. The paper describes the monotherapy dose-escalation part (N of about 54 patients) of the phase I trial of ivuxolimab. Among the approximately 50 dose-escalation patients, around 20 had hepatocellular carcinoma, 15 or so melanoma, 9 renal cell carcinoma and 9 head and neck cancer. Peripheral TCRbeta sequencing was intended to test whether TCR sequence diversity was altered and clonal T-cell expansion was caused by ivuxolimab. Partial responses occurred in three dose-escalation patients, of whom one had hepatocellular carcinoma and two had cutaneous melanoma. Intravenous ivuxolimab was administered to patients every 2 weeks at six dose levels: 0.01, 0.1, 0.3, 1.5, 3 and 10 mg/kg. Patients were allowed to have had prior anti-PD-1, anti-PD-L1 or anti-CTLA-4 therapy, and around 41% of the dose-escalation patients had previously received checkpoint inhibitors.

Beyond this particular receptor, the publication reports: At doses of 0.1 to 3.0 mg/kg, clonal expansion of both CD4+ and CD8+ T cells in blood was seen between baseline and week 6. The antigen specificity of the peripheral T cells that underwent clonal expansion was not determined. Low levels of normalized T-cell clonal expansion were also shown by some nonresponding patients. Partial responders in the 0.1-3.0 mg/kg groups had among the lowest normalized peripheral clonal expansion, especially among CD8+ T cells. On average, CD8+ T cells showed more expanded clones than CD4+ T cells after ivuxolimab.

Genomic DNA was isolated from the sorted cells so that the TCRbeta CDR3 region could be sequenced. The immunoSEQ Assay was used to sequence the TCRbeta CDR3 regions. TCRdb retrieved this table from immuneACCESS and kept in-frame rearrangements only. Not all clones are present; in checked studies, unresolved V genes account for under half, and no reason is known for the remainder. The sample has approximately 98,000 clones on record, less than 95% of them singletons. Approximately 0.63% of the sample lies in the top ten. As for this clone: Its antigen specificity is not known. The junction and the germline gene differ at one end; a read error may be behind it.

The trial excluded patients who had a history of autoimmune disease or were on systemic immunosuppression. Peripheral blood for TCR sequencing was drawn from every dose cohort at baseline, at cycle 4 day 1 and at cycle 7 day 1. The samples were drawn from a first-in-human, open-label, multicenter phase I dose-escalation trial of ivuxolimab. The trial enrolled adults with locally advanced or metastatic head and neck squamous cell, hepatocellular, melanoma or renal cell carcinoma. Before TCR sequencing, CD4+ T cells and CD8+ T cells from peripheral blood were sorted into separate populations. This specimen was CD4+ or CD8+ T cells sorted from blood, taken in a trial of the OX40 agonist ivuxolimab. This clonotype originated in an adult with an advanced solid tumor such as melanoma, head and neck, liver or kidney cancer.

In nucleotides, the sequence is TGTGCCAGCAGCACCGCCTGGGGGGGACAGGGAGTGTCTTTT. Its product reads: CASSTAWGGQGVSF. The chain uses TRBV9 and TRBJ2-3, with 9 bases aligning to TRBD1. CDR3 length: 14 amino acids, cysteine to phenylalanine. This entry keeps only the CDR3 DNA: 42 bases, framed from base 1. Taken from the germline V gene, the CDR1 and CDR2 loops are SGDLS and YYNGEE.